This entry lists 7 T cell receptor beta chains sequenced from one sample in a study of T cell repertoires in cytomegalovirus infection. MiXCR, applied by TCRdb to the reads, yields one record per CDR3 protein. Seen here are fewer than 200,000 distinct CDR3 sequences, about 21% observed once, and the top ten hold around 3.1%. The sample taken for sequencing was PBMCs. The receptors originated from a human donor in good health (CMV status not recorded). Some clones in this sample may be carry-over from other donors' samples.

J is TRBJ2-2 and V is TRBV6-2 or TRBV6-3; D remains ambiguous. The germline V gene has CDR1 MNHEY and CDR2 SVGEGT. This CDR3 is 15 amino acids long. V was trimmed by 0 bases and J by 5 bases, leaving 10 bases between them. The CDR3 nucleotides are TGTGCCAGCAGTTACTCGAGACTGGGGACCGGGGAGCTGTTTTTT. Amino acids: CASSYSRLGTGELFF.

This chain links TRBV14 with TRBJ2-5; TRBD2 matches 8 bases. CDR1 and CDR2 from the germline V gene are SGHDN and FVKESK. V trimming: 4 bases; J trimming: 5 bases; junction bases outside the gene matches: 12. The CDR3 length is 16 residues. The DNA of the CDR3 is TGTGCCAGCAGCCTTGGGACTAGAAAGGTGGATGAGACCCAGTACTTC. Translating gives CASSLGTRKVDETQYF.

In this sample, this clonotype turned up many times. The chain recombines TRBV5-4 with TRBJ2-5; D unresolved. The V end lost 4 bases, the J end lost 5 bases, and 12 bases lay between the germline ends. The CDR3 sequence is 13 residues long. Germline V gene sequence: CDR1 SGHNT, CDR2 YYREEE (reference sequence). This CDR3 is CASSLFSEETQYF. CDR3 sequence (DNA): TGTGCCAGCAGCCTTTTCTCCGAGGAGACCCAGTACTTC. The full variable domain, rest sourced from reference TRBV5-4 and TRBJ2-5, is ETGVTQSPTHLIKTRGQQVTLRCSSQSGHNTVSWYQQALGQGPQFIFQYYREEENGRGNFPPRFSGLQFPNYSSELNVNALELDDSALYLCASSLFSEETQYFGPGTRLLVL.

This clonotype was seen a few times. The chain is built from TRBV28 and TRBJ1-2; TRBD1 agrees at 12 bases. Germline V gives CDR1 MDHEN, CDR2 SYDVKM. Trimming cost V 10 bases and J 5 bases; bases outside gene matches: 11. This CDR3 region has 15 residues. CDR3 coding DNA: TGTGCCATTCGGATGGGGACAGGGGGCGGGTATGGCTACACCTTC. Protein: CAIRMGTGGGYGYTF.

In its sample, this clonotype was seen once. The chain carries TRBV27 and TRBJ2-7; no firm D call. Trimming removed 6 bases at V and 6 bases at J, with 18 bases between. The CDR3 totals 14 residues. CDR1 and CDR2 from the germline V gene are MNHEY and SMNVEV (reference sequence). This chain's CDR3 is CASSWAAVTREQYF. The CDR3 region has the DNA TGTGCCAGCAGCTGGGCCGCAGTGACTCGCGAGCAGTACTTC.

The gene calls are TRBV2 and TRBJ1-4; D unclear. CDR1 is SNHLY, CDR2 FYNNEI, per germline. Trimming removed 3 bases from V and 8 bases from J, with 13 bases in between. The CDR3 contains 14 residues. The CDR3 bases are TGTGCCAGCAGTGAGCAAGGGCGAGGCGAAAAACTGTTTTTT. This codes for CASSEQGRGEKLFF.

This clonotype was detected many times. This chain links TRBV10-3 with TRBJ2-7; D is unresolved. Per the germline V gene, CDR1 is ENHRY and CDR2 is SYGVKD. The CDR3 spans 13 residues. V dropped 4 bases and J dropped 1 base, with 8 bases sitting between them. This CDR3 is CAISATESYEQYF. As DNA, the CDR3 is TGTGCCATCAGTGCGACTGAGTCCTACGAGCAGTACTTC.